This passage covers 5 T cell receptor beta chains from one sample sequenced in a study of control samples from healthy donors and cancer patients. Repertoires were generated with immunoSEQ multiplex PCR, while TCRdb's copy carries only in-frame clones and drops some. The sample lists roughly 160,000 clones; 88% were seen once. Sequencing was carried out using blood. These receptors all come from a woman in her 30s in good health.

This sequence joins TRBV30 and TRBJ1-4; D remains ambiguous. The CDR3 contains 13 residues. Germline lookup yields CDR1 GTSNPN and CDR2 SVGIG (reference sequence). Trimming cost V 1 base and J 6 bases, with 9 bases left between them. CDR3 sequence reads: CAWSDRVDEKLFF. The CDR3, as DNA: TGTGCCTGGAGTGATAGGGTTGATGAAAAACTGTTTTTT. The full variable domain, in which reference TRBV30 and TRBJ1-4 provide the parts outside the CDR3, is SQTIHQWPATLVQPVGSPLSLECTVEGTSNPNLYWYRQAAGRGLQLLFYSVGIGQISSEVPQNLSASRPQDRQFILSSKKLLLSDSGFYLCAWSDRVDEKLFFGSGTQLSVL.

This chain joins TRBV9 and TRBJ2-1, with 10 bases that match TRBD2. Per germline, CDR1 SGDLS and CDR2 YYNGEE. J was trimmed by 3 bases and V by 3 bases; bases with no gene match: 6. The CDR3 is made up of 16 amino acids. In DNA form, the CDR3 reads TGTGCCAGCAGCGGGGGACTAGCGCCCGACTACAATGAGCAGTTCTTC. Protein product: CASSGGLAPDYNEQFF.

The chain combines TRBV19 with TRBJ1-1; D unresolved. The CDR3 covers 15 residues. CDR1 and CDR2 (germline): LNHDA, SQIVND (reference sequence). V was clipped by 6 bases and J by 3 bases, with 17 bases between them. CDR3 region: CASSGELTWHTEAFF. The CDR3 region has the DNA TGTGCCAGTAGCGGGGAACTCACGTGGCACACTGAAGCTTTCTTT.

The chain combines TRBV21-1 with TRBJ1-4; the D call in the table, TRBD1, was not verified against the DNA. TRBV21-1 is marked as a pseudogene. There are 16 residues in the CDR3. CDR3 DNA: TGTGCCAGCAGCATACGATCGGGACACCTTAATGAAAAACTGTTTTTT. This sequence encodes CASSIRSGHLNEKLFF.

This clone was picked up one time. The chain couples TRBV27 to TRBJ1-2; unclear D gene. The CDR3 totals 13 residues. Germline lookup yields CDR1 MNHEY and CDR2 SMNVEV (reference sequence). The V end was cut by 2 bases, the J end by 0 bases, with 4 bases between. CDR3: CASSLKPNYGYTF. DNA of the CDR3: TGTGCCAGCAGTTTAAAGCCTAACTATGGCTACACCTTC.